These 14 T cell receptor beta chains were sequenced from one sample in a study of T cell repertoires in cytomegalovirus infection. TCRdb recomputed calls from the reads with MiXCR, one row per CDR3 protein. The sample lists nearly 700,000 distinct CDR3 sequences, around a third occurring once. These receptors' antigens are unknown. Sequences were derived from cultured PBMCs, sampled from culture after CMV antigen stimulation. These receptors were collected from a human donor in good health (CMV status not recorded). Some clones in this sample may be carry-over from other donors' samples.

This clonotype was counted between two and nine times. The chain is built from TRBV12-3 or TRBV12-4 and TRBJ2-1; 9 bases map to TRBD2. The CDR3 has 15 residues. V lost 1 base, J lost 7 bases, and 5 bases stayed unmatched. This chain's CDR3 is CASSLVSGRRNEQFF. CDR3 in DNA: TGTGCCAGCAGTTTAGTTAGCGGGAGAAGGAATGAGCAGTTCTTC.

J is TRBJ2-7 and V is TRBV18; D remains unclear. Trimming stripped 0 bases from V and 0 bases from J, with 18 bases between. This CDR3 contains 18 residues. In germline, CDR1 is KGHSH, CDR2 LQKENI. CDR3 DNA sequence: TGTGCCAGCTCACCACCCGACTCCCGGACCAAAGGCTCCTACGAGCAGTACTTC. It specifies CASSPPDSRTKGSYEQYF.

The table lists this clonotype with a few counts. This chain connects TRBV12-5 to TRBJ2-7, with 11 bases aligning to TRBD2. After removal of 7 bases from V and 2 bases from J, the junction contained 7 bases not matched to a gene. This CDR3 is built from 15 residues. Germline assignment: CDR1 LGHNT and CDR2 FRNRAP. The CDR3 DNA sequence: TGTGCTAGTGCCCTAGGACTAGCGGGCCCCTACGAGCAGTACTTC. Its translation is CASALGLAGPYEQYF.

This chain joins TRBV12-3 or TRBV12-4 and TRBJ2-5; D is ambiguous. CDR3 length: 13 residues. Trimming took off 1 base at V and 9 bases at J, with 12 bases between the two ends. Here the CDR3 DNA reads TGTGCCAGCAGTTTAGACCCATCAGGAGCCCAGTACTTC. Amino acids: CASSLDPSGAQYF.

The chain links TRBV7-6 to TRBJ1-5; 11 positions agree with TRBD1. CDR1 SGHVS and CDR2 FNYEAQ come from the germline V gene. Unmatched junction bases numbered 1, after V lost 2 bases and J lost 1 base. This CDR3 has 16 amino acids. The CDR3 sequence is CASSLWTGGSNQPQHF. CDR3 coding DNA: TGTGCCAGCAGCTTATGGACAGGGGGCAGCAATCAGCCCCAGCATTTT.

This clonotype was counted only a few times. The genes are TRBV12-5 and TRBJ2-3, with D possibly being TRBD2 (7 bases). The CDR3 totals 17 residues. Germline V gene data show CDR1 as LGHNT and CDR2 as FRNRAP. Trimming cost V 0 bases and J 4 bases, with 17 bases left between them. The CDR3 coding sequence is TGTGCTAGTGGTTTGGTACGTGTAGGGCGGGGGCCAGATACGCAGTATTTT. Encoded protein: CASGLVRVGRGPDTQYF. Full variable domain (missing parts from reference TRBV12-5 and TRBJ2-3): DARVTQTPRHKVTEMGQEVTMRCQPILGHNTVFWYRQTMMQGLELLAYFRNRAPLDDSGMPKDRFSAEMPDATLATLKIQPSEPRDSAVYFCASGLVRVGRGPDTQYFGPGTRLTVL.

The J gene is TRBJ2-5, the V gene TRBV2; a possible D gene is TRBD2 (6 bases). Germline-derived CDR1 and CDR2 are SNHLY and FYNNEI. With 5 bases removed from V and 2 bases from J, the gap between germline ends came to 15 bases. CDR3 length: 15 residues. CDR3: CASSSPGLGQETQYF. Written as DNA, the CDR3 is TGTGCCAGCAGTTCCCCGGGACTCGGACAAGAGACCCAGTACTTC.

The V call is TRBV7-6, the J call TRBJ2-7; D is tentatively TRBD1 or TRBD2 (6 bases each). Looked up from germline, CDR1 is SGHVS and CDR2 is FNYEAQ. The CDR3 has 15 amino acids. Trimming took off 0 bases at V and 5 bases at J, with 14 bases between the two ends. This CDR3 is CASSLAGRTEDEQYF. For the CDR3, the DNA is TGTGCCAGCAGCTTAGCTGGGAGGACAGAGGACGAGCAGTACTTC.

The gene calls are TRBV6-1 and TRBJ2-7; unclear D gene. The V end lost 5 bases, the J end lost 3 bases, and 8 bases lay between the germline ends. Germline V gene data show CDR1 as MNHNS and CDR2 as SASEGT. The CDR3 totals 12 residues. CDR3 protein: CASSSRIYEQYF. For the CDR3, the DNA is TGTGCCAGCAGTTCTAGGATCTACGAGCAGTACTTC.

In its sample, this clonotype was seen a few times. The rearrangement links TRBV2 to TRBJ1-4, with TRBD1 identical over 8 bases. V lost 10 bases and J lost 5; bases outside the gene matches: 6. The CDR3 covers 13 residues. The germline V gene encodes CDR1 SNHLY and CDR2 FYNNEI. The CDR3: CATSGTGNEKLFF. As DNA, the CDR3 is TGTGCCACCTCCGGGACAGGAAATGAAAAACTGTTTTTT.

This clonotype has a handful of counts. V and J are TRBV7-9 and TRBJ1-5; 9 bases agree with TRBD1. J lost 1 base, V lost 4 bases, and 5 bases had no gene match. This CDR3 is built from 16 residues. CDR1 is SEHNR, CDR2 FQNEAQ, per germline (reference sequence). This chain's CDR3 is CASSWGTGWSNQPQHF. The DNA for the CDR3 is TGTGCCAGCAGCTGGGGGACAGGGTGGAGCAATCAGCCCCAGCATTTT.

This clonotype showed up many times. The V gene is TRBV6-1, the J gene TRBJ2-3; D is unresolved. The germline V and J ends were trimmed by 8 bases and 2 bases, with 20 bases remaining between them. Germline V gene data show CDR1 as MNHNS and CDR2 as SASEGT. The CDR3 loop spans 16 amino acids. CDR3 sequence reads: CASAALPPGLTDTQYF. The CDR3 DNA sequence: TGTGCCAGCGCGGCCCTGCCGCCGGGCCTCACAGATACGCAGTATTTT.

V is TRBV28 and J is TRBJ1-6; D perhaps matches TRBD1 (6 bases). The germline V and J ends were trimmed by 6 bases and 8 bases, with 20 bases remaining between them. CDR1 is MDHEN, CDR2 SYDVKM, per germline. The CDR3 loop spans 16 amino acids. The CDR3 sequence is CASSSHMDSWHSPLHF. DNA for the CDR3: TGTGCCAGCAGCTCCCATATGGACAGTTGGCATTCACCCCTCCACTTT.

This clonotype was detected a few times. V usage is TRBV7-6 and J usage is TRBJ2-7, with 7 bases identical to TRBD1. Germline CDR1 reads SGHVS; CDR2 reads FNYEAQ. The CDR3 extends over 14 amino acids. Trimming took 4 bases from V and 4 from J; bases not matched to a gene: 7. The CDR3 here is CASSSRDSKYEQYF. In DNA form, the CDR3 reads TGTGCCAGCAGCTCCCGGGACAGCAAATACGAGCAGTACTTC. Looking up the rest from reference TRBV7-6 and TRBJ2-7 gives the full variable domain: GAGVSQSPRYKVTKRGQDVALRCDPISGHVSLYWYRQALGQGPEFLTYFNYEAQQDKSGLPNDRFSAERPEGSISTLTIQRTEQRDSAMYRCASSSRDSKYEQYFGPGTRLTVT.